The 6 T cell receptor delta chains reported below all come from one sample, sequenced in a study of gamma-delta chains in newborns, infants, children (dated by TCRdb to between 2018 and 2021). Sequencing was performed on an Illumina MiSeq. TCRdb recomputed clones from the public reads with CATT; identical DNA rows were then combined. The sample records approximately 12,000 delta-chain clones, roughly 8.5% of which are singletons. The top ten hold approximately 4% of the sample. The sequencing input was blood. Receptors originate from a child who was a newborn, infant or young child, either healthy, febrile or measles-vaccinated (not recorded which).

In its sample, this clone was seen once. The chain uses TRDV2 and TRDJ3; 12 bases are shared with TRDD3. Germline matching of the DNA provided the J gene here, since TCRdb leaves it blank. J gave up 0 bases and V 0 bases, and 8 bases lay outside the gene matches. In germline, CDR1 is GEAIGNYY, CDR2 EKD. This CDR3 region has 21 residues. CDR3 sequence: CACDTASGGYAGSWDTRQMFF. For the CDR3, the DNA is TGTGCCTGTGACACCGCGTCTGGGGGATACGCGGGCTCCTGGGACACCCGACAGATGTTTTTC.

This chain links TRDV2 with TRDJ1, with 11 bases aligning to TRDD3. After removal of 2 bases from V and 2 bases from J, the junction contained 12 bases not matched to a gene. Germline CDR1 GEAIGNYY, CDR2 EKD. This CDR3 has 18 residues. CDR3 residues: CACDNLALGDTSTDKLIF. CDR3 coding DNA: TGTGCCTGTGACAACCTGGCGCTGGGGGATACATCTACCGATAAACTCATCTTT.

The chain couples TRDV2 to TRDJ1; 8 bases line up with TRDD3. Germline CDR1 GEAIGNYY, CDR2 EKD. The CDR3 length is 18 residues. V lost 3 bases and J lost 0; bases outside the gene matches: 14. CDR3 in amino acids: CACDPLLGAASNTDKLIF. The CDR3 coding sequence is TGTGCCTGTGACCCGCTACTGGGGGCCGCCTCTAACACCGATAAACTCATCTTT.

This clone was seen a handful of times. Since a much larger clone is just one base distant, this may be a read error. The chain combines TRDV2 with TRDJ1; perhaps TRDD3 as D (5 bases). V gave up 1 base and J gave up 3 bases, with 11 bases separating them. CDR3 length: 14 amino acids. CDR1 and CDR2 from the germline V gene are GEAIGNYY and EKD. DNA of the CDR3: TGTGCCTGTGACACGATACAACGCGCCGATAAACTCATCTTT. Protein: CACDTIQRADKLIF.

This clone turned up a few times. One base away lies a much larger clone, so this may be a sequencing read error. The chain recombines TRDV2 with TRDJ3; 8 positions agree with TRDD3. Germline CDR1 GEAIGNYY, CDR2 EKD. There are 19 residues in the CDR3. CDR3 coding DNA: TGTGCCTGTGACACGATACTGGGGGGGAGCTCCTGGGACACCCTACAGATGTTTTTC. It encodes CACDTILGGSSWDTLQMFF.

This chain connects TRDV2 to TRDJ1; 7 bases match TRDD3. Germline V gene data show CDR1 as GEAIGNYY and CDR2 as EKD. The trim removed 0 bases at V and 0 bases at J, leaving 6 bases unmatched. This CDR3 contains 16 residues. The DNA of the CDR3 is TGTGCCTGTGACACCGTGGGGGAGGGGCACACCGATAAACTCATCTTT. It yields the protein CACDTVGEGHTDKLIF.